This T cell receptor (beta chain) was observed in a study of OX40 agonist ivuxolimab in advanced cancers. The data were produced by immunoSEQ multiplex PCR, yet TCRdb's version contains in-frame clones alone and is incomplete. The table has around 84,000 clones, around 93% seen once; the top ten hold 0.45% to 0.65%. CDR3 length equals 14 residues. The junction had 4 bases not matched to a gene; V was cut back by 7 bases and J by 4 bases. Germline-derived CDR1 and CDR2 are SGHVS and FNYEAQ. The material sequenced was CD4+ or CD8+ T cells sorted from blood, taken in a trial of the OX40 agonist ivuxolimab. The chain is built from TRBV7-6 and TRBJ2-2, with TRBD1 identical over 9 bases. The source is an adult with an advanced solid tumor such as melanoma, head and neck, liver or kidney cancer. Here the CDR3 DNA reads TGTGCCAGCACACAGGGGGCCGTCACCGGGGAGCTGTTTTTT. Amino acid sequence: CASTQGAVTGELFF.